Sequencing of this T cell receptor (beta chain) was carried out in a study of shared clonotypes between healthy human individuals. The V gene's germline CDR1 is SEHNR and CDR2 FQNEAQ (reference sequence). This CDR3 contains 12 residues. V was cut by 1 base and J by 6 bases, with 7 bases left in between. Clones were read by immunoSEQ multiplex PCR, and TCRdb kept only the in-frame ones, dropping some. The table shows more than 400,000 clones, with more than 75% occurring only once. The J gene is TRBJ2-7, the V gene TRBV7-9, with D hard to call. The sequenced sample was PBMCs. The source of this sequence is a woman in her thirties or forties in good health. Some clones in this sample may be carry-over from other donors' samples. CDR3 residues: CASSLGVAEQYF. The CDR3 DNA reads as TGTGCCAGCAGCTTAGGCGTAGCCGAGCAGTACTTC.